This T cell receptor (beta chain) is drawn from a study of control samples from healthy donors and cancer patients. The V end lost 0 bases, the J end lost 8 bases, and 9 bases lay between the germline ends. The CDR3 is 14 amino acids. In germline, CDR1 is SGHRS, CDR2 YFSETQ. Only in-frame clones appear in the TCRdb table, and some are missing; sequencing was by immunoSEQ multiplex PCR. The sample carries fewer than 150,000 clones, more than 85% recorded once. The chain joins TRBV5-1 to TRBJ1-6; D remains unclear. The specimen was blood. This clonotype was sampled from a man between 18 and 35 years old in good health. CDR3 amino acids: CASSLDVWDSPLHF. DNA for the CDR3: TGCGCCAGCAGCTTGGACGTTTGGGATTCACCCCTCCACTTT.